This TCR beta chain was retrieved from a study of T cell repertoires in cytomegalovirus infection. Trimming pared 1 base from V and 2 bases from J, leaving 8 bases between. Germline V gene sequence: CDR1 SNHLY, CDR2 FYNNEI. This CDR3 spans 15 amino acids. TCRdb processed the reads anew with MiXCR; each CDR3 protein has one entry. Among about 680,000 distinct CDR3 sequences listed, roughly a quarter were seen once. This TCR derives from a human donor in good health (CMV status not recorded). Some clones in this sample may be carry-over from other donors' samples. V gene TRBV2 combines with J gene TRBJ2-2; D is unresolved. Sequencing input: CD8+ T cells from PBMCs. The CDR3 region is CASSEEIPNTGELFF. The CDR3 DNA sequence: TGTGCCAGCAGTGAAGAGATACCAAACACCGGGGAGCTGTTTTTT.